The clone carrying this T cell receptor beta chain has a count of ten or more. Antigen specificity is unknown. The sample originates from a study of T cells in Graves' hyperthyroidism and ophthalmopathy. Study information: Blood from the periphery was taken at initial diagnosis, before any treatment. Findings and limits, study-wide: Blood shared most expanded thyroid clonotypes above 0.001.

CDR1 is DFQATT, CDR2 SNEGSKA, per germline (reference sequence). The CDR3 is 15 residues long. The ends were cut back, 6 bases at V and 3 bases at J, with 18 bases in the middle. It was RNA transcripts that yielded the amplified TCR beta CDR3 regions. A set of HTBI primers served as the primers for a first-round RT-PCR of the TCR CDR3. TCRdb reprocessed the multiplex PCR reads with MiXCR, giving one entry per CDR3 protein. The sample has about 400,000 distinct CDR3 sequences, approximately 14% seen once. Those with hyperthyroidism were 18 to 65 years old, newly diagnosed, and ill for under 2 months. The TCR originated in a woman younger than 35 with Graves' hyperthyroidism. The chain is built from TRBV20-1 and TRBJ1-5, with a possible D match to TRBD1 (6 bases). The sample comprised blood. CDR3 coding DNA: TGCAGTGCCACAACGGACAGAAACCTCAATCAGCCCCAGCATTTT. It is translated as CSATTDRNLNQPQHF.